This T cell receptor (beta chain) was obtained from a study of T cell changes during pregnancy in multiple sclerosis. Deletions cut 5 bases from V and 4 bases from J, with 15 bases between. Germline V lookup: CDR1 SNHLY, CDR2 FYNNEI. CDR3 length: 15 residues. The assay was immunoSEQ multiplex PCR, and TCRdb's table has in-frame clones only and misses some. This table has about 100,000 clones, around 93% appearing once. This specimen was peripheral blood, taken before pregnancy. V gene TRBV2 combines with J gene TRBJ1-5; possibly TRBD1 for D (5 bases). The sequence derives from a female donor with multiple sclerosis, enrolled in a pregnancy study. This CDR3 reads CASSLRAGMNQPQHF. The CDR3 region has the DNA TGTGCCAGCAGTTTAAGGGCAGGGATGAATCAGCCCCAGCATTTT.